These 28 T cell receptor beta chains were all obtained from the same sample, sequenced in a study of T cells in localized non-small cell lung cancer. Generated by immunoSEQ multiplex PCR, the TCRdb table keeps only in-frame clones and is missing some. Of under 50,000 clones listed, 70% to 90% are singletons. This specimen was peripheral blood mononuclear cells, taken before any cancer treatment. These receptors originate from an older male donor with stage II lung adenocarcinoma.

The chain links TRBV5-4 to TRBJ2-1, with D possibly TRBD1 on 6 matching bases. Germline assignment: CDR1 SGHNT and CDR2 YYREEE (reference sequence). CDR3 length: 14 residues. Trimming left V 2 bases short and J 4 bases short, with 10 bases between. CDR3 DNA: TGTGCCAGCAGCTTCCGAGGGGGATACAATGAGCAGTTCTTC. It is translated as CASSFRGGYNEQFF. The whole variable domain, remainder taken from reference TRBV5-4 and TRBJ2-1, is ETGVTQSPTHLIKTRGQQVTLRCSSQSGHNTVSWYQQALGQGPQFIFQYYREEENGRGNFPPRFSGLQFPNYSSELNVNALELDDSALYLCASSFRGGYNEQFFGPGTRLTVL.

This chain joins TRBV6-5 and TRBJ1-2, with no clear D. There are 13 residues in the CDR3. CDR1 is MNHEY, CDR2 SVGAGI, per germline. Trimming took off 8 bases at V and 1 base at J, with 11 bases between the two ends. CDR3 loop: CASWSGDNYGYTF. CDR3 sequence (DNA): TGTGCCAGCTGGTCCGGGGATAACTATGGCTACACCTTC.

Only one count was recorded for this clone. The V call is TRBV5-6, the J call TRBJ2-7, with 7 positions matching TRBD2. Germline trimming cut 4 bases from V and 3 bases from J; bases unmatched to any gene: 4. The CDR3 runs to 13 residues. Looked up from germline, CDR1 is SGHDT and CDR2 is YYEEEE. DNA of the CDR3: TGTGCCAGCAGCCGACTAGCTGTCTACGAGCAGTACTTC. Its translation is CASSRLAVYEQYF.

This chain connects TRBV7-9 to TRBJ2-6; weak D call: TRBD1 (6 bases). The CDR3 covers 16 residues. Germline loops: CDR1 SEHNR, CDR2 FQNEAQ (reference sequence). V lost 7 bases, J lost 0 bases, and 13 bases lay in between. In nucleotides, the CDR3 is TGTGCCAGCACGGACAGAGAGTTCTCTGGGGCCAACGTCCTGACTTTC. This sequence encodes CASTDREFSGANVLTF. Variable domain in full (rest from reference TRBV7-9 and TRBJ2-6): DTGVSQNPRHKITKRGQNVTFRCDPISEHNRLYWYRQTLGQGPEFLTYFQNEAQLEKSRLLSDRFSAERPKGSFSTLEIQRTEQGDSAMYLCASTDREFSGANVLTFGAGSRLTVL.

CDR3: CASSAVPSGNTIYF. CDR3 DNA: TGCGCCAGCAGCGCTGTACCGTCAGGAAACACCATATATTTT. The chain combines TRBV5-1 with TRBJ1-3; D gene ambiguous. CDR1 and CDR2 from the germline V gene are SGHRS and YFSETQ. The CDR3 runs 14 residues. Trimming took 4 bases from V and 4 from J, leaving 12 bases between them.

The V call is TRBV18, the J call TRBJ2-1; D is possibly TRBD1 (5 bases). V was shortened by 0 bases and J by 8 bases, with 17 bases between the two germline ends. Germline loops: CDR1 KGHSH, CDR2 LQKENI. This CDR3 contains 16 residues. The DNA for the CDR3 is TGTGCCAGCTCACCACCGGCAGGGTACACACAAGATGAGCAGTTCTTC. The encoded protein is CASSPPAGYTQDEQFF. Using reference TRBV18 and TRBJ2-1 for the parts outside the CDR3, the full variable domain is NAGVMQNPRHLVRRRGQEARLRCSPMKGHSHVYWYRQLPEEGLKFMVYLQKENIIDESGMPKERFSAEFPKEGPSILRIQQVVRGDSAAYFCASSPPAGYTQDEQFFGPGTRLTVL.

This clone appeared a few times. V is TRBV11-3 and J is TRBJ2-4; the D is unclear. Trimming pared 3 bases from V and 2 bases from J, leaving 5 bases between. This CDR3 is 13 amino acids long. The V gene's germline CDR1 is SGHNT and CDR2 YENEEA. The CDR3 region is CASSLNSKNIQYF. The CDR3 DNA sequence: TGTGCCAGCAGCTTGAATTCCAAAAACATTCAGTACTTC.

The chain links TRBV28 to TRBJ1-2; D gene ambiguous. Germline values: CDR1 MDHEN, CDR2 SYDVKM. The CDR3 has 14 residues. V gave up 6 bases and J gave up 7 bases, with 18 bases separating them. The CDR3 sequence: CASRPAPPRFGYTF. CDR3 in DNA: TGTGCCAGCAGGCCCGCCCCCCCCCGGTTTGGCTACACCTTC.

The V gene is TRBV4-2, the J gene TRBJ2-1; no reliable D call. The length of the CDR3 is 14 residues. V was shortened by 1 base and J by 10 bases, with 14 bases between the two germline ends. Germline lookup yields CDR1 LGHNA and CDR2 YNFKEQ. CDR3 DNA: TGTGCCAGCAGCCAAGTAAAGGTCCTAGGGGAGCAGTTCTTC. Its protein is CASSQVKVLGEQFF.

The chain combines TRBV5-4 with TRBJ2-1, with a tentative D call TRBD2 (6 bases). Trimming left V 3 bases short and J 1 base short, with 8 bases between. Per germline, CDR1 SGHNT and CDR2 YYREEE (reference sequence). The CDR3 contains 14 residues. The CDR3 bases are TGTGCCAGCAGCTCACGGGGGTCCTACAATGAGCAGTTCTTC. Protein product: CASSSRGSYNEQFF.

This chain uses TRBV4-1 with TRBJ1-1; D possibly corresponds to TRBD1 (5 bases). The CDR3 is 17 residues long. Germline assignment: CDR1 MGHRA and CDR2 YSYEKL. V lost 1 base and J 4 bases, leaving 19 bases between the germline ends. CDR3 sequence reads: CASSQAPLRGGSTEAFF. The CDR3 DNA reads TGCGCCAGCAGCCAAGCCCCCCTGAGGGGAGGCAGCACTGAAGCTTTCTTT.

The rearrangement joins TRBV7-9 to TRBJ2-7, with D maybe TRBD2 (8 bases). V was shortened by 1 base and J by 8 bases, with 18 bases between the two germline ends. The germline gives CDR1 SEHNR, CDR2 FQNEAQ (reference sequence). The CDR3 loop spans 15 amino acids. In DNA, the CDR3 is TGTGCCAGCAGCTTAGTCGGGACAGCGGGGGCCAAGCAGTACTTC. Protein: CASSLVGTAGAKQYF.

The V gene is TRBV6-5, the J gene TRBJ1-3; no reliable D call. Deletions cut 0 bases from V and 0 bases from J, with 6 bases between. Looked up from germline, CDR1 is MNHEY and CDR2 is SVGAGI. The CDR3 runs 15 residues. The chain's CDR3 is CASSYSGSSGNTIYF. DNA for the CDR3: TGTGCCAGCAGTTACTCCGGCAGCTCTGGAAACACCATATATTTT.

The chain uses TRBV5-1 and TRBJ1-1; no reliable D call. Germline assignment: CDR1 SGHRS and CDR2 YFSETQ. The CDR3 covers 13 residues. Deletions cut 0 bases from V and 4 bases from J, with 7 bases between. As DNA, the CDR3 is TGCGCCAGCAGCTTGGGGCAAGCCACTGAAGCTTTCTTT. Its translation is CASSLGQATEAFF. The complete variable domain, with remaining parts taken from reference TRBV5-1 and TRBJ1-1, reads KAGVTQTPRYLIKTRGQQVTLSCSPISGHRSVSWYQQTPGQGLQFLFEYFSETQRNKGNFPGRFSGRQFSNSRSEMNVSTLELGDSALYLCASSLGQATEAFFGQGTRLTVV.

This chain links TRBV4-1 with TRBJ1-5, with D perhaps TRBD1 (5 bases). The ends were cut back, 4 bases at V and 4 bases at J, with 8 bases in the middle. CDR1 and CDR2 (germline): MGHRA, YSYEKL. The CDR3 loop spans 13 amino acids. CDR3 region: CASSRGWNQPQHF. CDR3 DNA sequence: TGCGCCAGCAGCCGGGGGTGGAATCAGCCCCAGCATTTT.

The rearrangement joins TRBV7-2 to TRBJ2-5; D might be TRBD1 (5 bases). V was shortened by 7 bases and J by 5 bases, with 17 bases between the two germline ends. The CDR3 is 14 residues long. Germline V CDR1 and CDR2: SGHTA, FQGNSA. The CDR3 protein is CASTESGLRETQYF. In DNA form, the CDR3 reads TGTGCCAGCACCGAATCAGGGTTGAGGGAGACCCAGTACTTC.

J is TRBJ2-7 and V is TRBV7-9; D is possibly TRBD2 (6 bases). Per the germline V gene, CDR1 is SEHNR and CDR2 is FQNEAQ (reference sequence). This CDR3 comprises 14 residues. V was cut by 7 bases and J by 5 bases, with 18 bases left in between. The CDR3 loop is CASTHGGSIDEQYF. DNA for the CDR3: TGTGCCAGCACCCACGGGGGTAGTATAGACGAGCAGTACTTC. The complete variable domain, with remaining parts taken from reference TRBV7-9 and TRBJ2-7, reads DTGVSQNPRHKITKRGQNVTFRCDPISEHNRLYWYRQTLGQGPEFLTYFQNEAQLEKSRLLSDRFSAERPKGSFSTLEIQRTEQGDSAMYLCASTHGGSIDEQYFGPGTRLTVT.

This chain joins TRBV2 and TRBJ2-3, with a tentative D call TRBD1 (6 bases). Germline V gene sequence: CDR1 SNHLY, CDR2 FYNNEI. Trimming left V 8 bases short and J 1 base short, with 16 bases between. This CDR3 region has 15 residues. DNA of the CDR3: TGTGCCAGCTCCGGGACAACTCTTGGCACAGATACGCAGTATTTT. As protein: CASSGTTLGTDTQYF.

The rearrangement uses TRBV6-6 and TRBJ1-1, with unresolved D. V gave up 2 bases and J gave up 4 bases, with 11 bases separating them. CDR3 size: 14 residues. The germline CDR1 and CDR2 sequences are MNHNY and SVGAGI (reference sequence). As DNA, the CDR3 is TGTGCCAGCAGTTACATCGCCGGTGGCACTGAAGCTTTCTTT. Amino acid sequence: CASSYIAGGTEAFF.

This clone was seen a handful of times. This chain links TRBV19 with TRBJ1-1; a possible D gene is TRBD1 (5 bases). Germline V lookup: CDR1 LNHDA, CDR2 SQIVND (reference sequence). CDR3 length equals 13 residues. The V and J ends lost 4 bases and 8 bases respectively, with 14 bases between them. The CDR3 nucleotides are TGTGCCAGTAGTACTTCTTGGGGCCAGGAAGCTTTCTTT. It translates to CASSTSWGQEAFF.

Here the CDR3 reads CASSSQGVFYGYTF. The CDR3 bases are TGTGCCAGCAGTTCTCAGGGGGTGTTCTATGGCTACACCTTC. The chain combines TRBV27 with TRBJ1-2; 7 bases are shared with TRBD1. The CDR3 is made up of 14 amino acids. CDR1 MNHEY and CDR2 SMNVEV come from the germline V gene (reference sequence). The V segment lost 4 bases and the J segment 4 bases; nucleotides outside the gene matches: 6.

This clone was seen once. The chain links TRBV5-1 to TRBJ2-2; D unclear. Trimming cost V 0 bases and J 7 bases, with 7 bases left between them. CDR3 length: 13 residues. The V gene's germline CDR1 is SGHRS and CDR2 YFSETQ. This CDR3 reads CASSLELGGELFF. CDR3 nucleotide sequence: TGCGCCAGCAGCTTGGAACTTGGCGGGGAGCTGTTTTTT.

The rearrangement uses TRBV7-2 and TRBJ1-1; 7 bases align to TRBD1. The CDR3 sequence is 16 residues long. Germline assignment: CDR1 SGHTA and CDR2 FQGNSA. Trimming cost V 5 bases and J 6 bases; bases outside gene matches: 15. The CDR3 coding sequence is TGTGCCAGCAGCGCTAACTGGGACAGTCTTGGGGCTGAAGCTTTCTTT. Encoded protein: CASSANWDSLGAEAFF.

The chain couples TRBV14 to TRBJ2-1, with 7 bases lining up with TRBD2. Unmatched junction bases numbered 6, after V lost 4 bases and J lost 3 bases. CDR1 and CDR2 from the germline V gene are SGHDN and FVKESK. The CDR3 consists of 15 residues. The CDR3 sequence is CASSRLAGGYNEQFF. In nucleotides, the CDR3 is TGTGCCAGCAGCCGGTTAGCGGGTGGCTACAATGAGCAGTTCTTC. Looking up the rest from reference TRBV14 and TRBJ2-1 gives the full variable domain: EAGVTQFPSHSVIEKGQTVTLRCDPISGHDNLYWYRRVMGKEIKFLLHFVKESKQDESGMPNNRFLAERTGGTYSTLKVQPAELEDSGVYFCASSRLAGGYNEQFFGPGTRLTVL.

V and J are TRBV6-6 and TRBJ1-2, with D uncertain. Trimming took 0 bases from V and 7 from J, leaving 9 bases between them. The CDR3 contains 13 residues. CDR1 is MNHNY and CDR2 is SVGAGI in the germline V gene (reference sequence). CDR3 amino acids: CASSYSRRAGYTF. In DNA form, the CDR3 reads TGTGCCAGCAGTTACTCGAGGCGGGCTGGCTACACCTTC.

This clone showed up just a few times. This chain connects TRBV19 to TRBJ2-7, with D perhaps matching TRBD2 (6 bases). This CDR3 has 15 amino acids. With 3 bases removed from V and 2 bases from J, the gap between germline ends came to 14 bases. Germline CDR1 is LNHDA and CDR2 is SQIVND (reference sequence). CDR3 loop: CASSIGGGKPYEQYF. CDR3 nucleotide sequence: TGTGCCAGTAGTATTGGAGGCGGGAAACCCTACGAGCAGTACTTC.

The chain has TRBV2 and TRBJ1-1, with D tentatively TRBD1 (5 bases). Germline V CDR1 and CDR2: SNHLY, FYNNEI. The CDR3 length is 13 residues. V shed 7 bases and J shed 3 bases, with 12 bases lying between them. As DNA, the CDR3 is TGTGCCAGCACCTCTCTGGGGGACACTGAAGCTTTCTTT. Its translation is CASTSLGDTEAFF.

The CDR3 DNA is TGTGCCAGCAGCCTCTCGGCAGGGGGGTTTACTGAAGCTTTCTTT. This gives the protein CASSLSAGGFTEAFF. This chain joins TRBV7-9 and TRBJ1-1; 7 bases map to TRBD1. Germline V gives CDR1 SEHNR, CDR2 FQNEAQ (reference sequence). The CDR3 consists of 15 residues. V shed 5 bases, J shed 5 bases, and the junction held 11 bases outside the gene matches. Combining the CDR3 with reference TRBV7-9 and TRBJ1-1 gives the whole variable domain DTGVSQNPRHKITKRGQNVTFRCDPISEHNRLYWYRQTLGQGPEFLTYFQNEAQLEKSRLLSDRFSAERPKGSFSTLEIQRTEQGDSAMYLCASSLSAGGFTEAFFGQGTRLTVV.